This T cell receptor beta chain was captured in a study of beta chain features in type 1 diabetes. Overall study context: Examined across all samples were roughly 100 million sorted cells. Findings and limits, study-wide: TCRB CDR3s from Type 1 diabetes patients were moderately but significantly shorter in all four CD4+ subsets.

Expressed TCRB transcripts were sequenced because the isolated RNA had all been reverse transcribed beforehand. Sequencing was performed with immunoSEQ multiplex PCR; in TCRdb, only in-frame clones are kept and a portion is missing. The sample holds 300,000 or so clones, 13% to 15% seen once. Between the trimmed V and J ends, which lost 0 bases and 2 bases, there was a span of 11 bases. This CDR3 is built from 16 residues. Germline loops: CDR1 MNHEY, CDR2 SMNVEV (reference sequence). This clone has a handful of counts. Antigen: not known. Sample: naive CD4+ T cells from blood. This TCR came from a young man with type 1 diabetes. This chain uses TRBV27 with TRBJ1-5; D gene uncertain. The CDR3 sequence is CASSLSRLGGNQPQHF. CDR3 nucleotides: TGTGCCAGCAGTTTATCGCGCCTAGGAGGCAATCAGCCCCAGCATTTT.